The clone carrying this T cell receptor beta chain was detected only a few times. CDR1 and CDR2 (germline): SGHNT, YYREEE (reference sequence). The V gene lost 0 bases and the J gene lost 0 bases, with 7 bases spanning the gap. The CDR3 length is 15 residues. The TCR beta CDR3 regions underwent amplification using RNA transcripts as the source. HTBI primers were the set used in a first-round RT-PCR of the TCR CDR3. From the multiplex PCR reads, TCRdb called clonotypes with MiXCR, one entry per CDR3 protein. Here the sample spans over 250,000 distinct CDR3 sequences, roughly 22% being singletons. The data were obtained in a study of T cells in Graves' hyperthyroidism and ophthalmopathy.

Sequences were obtained from blood. This sequence joins TRBV5-4 and TRBJ2-1; unclear D gene. The receptor was isolated from a man aged 25 to 45 with Graves' ophthalmopathy. CDR3 DNA sequence: TGTGCCAGCAGCTTGGGACCGAGCTCCTACAATGAGCAGTTCTTC. This encodes CASSLGPSSYNEQFF.